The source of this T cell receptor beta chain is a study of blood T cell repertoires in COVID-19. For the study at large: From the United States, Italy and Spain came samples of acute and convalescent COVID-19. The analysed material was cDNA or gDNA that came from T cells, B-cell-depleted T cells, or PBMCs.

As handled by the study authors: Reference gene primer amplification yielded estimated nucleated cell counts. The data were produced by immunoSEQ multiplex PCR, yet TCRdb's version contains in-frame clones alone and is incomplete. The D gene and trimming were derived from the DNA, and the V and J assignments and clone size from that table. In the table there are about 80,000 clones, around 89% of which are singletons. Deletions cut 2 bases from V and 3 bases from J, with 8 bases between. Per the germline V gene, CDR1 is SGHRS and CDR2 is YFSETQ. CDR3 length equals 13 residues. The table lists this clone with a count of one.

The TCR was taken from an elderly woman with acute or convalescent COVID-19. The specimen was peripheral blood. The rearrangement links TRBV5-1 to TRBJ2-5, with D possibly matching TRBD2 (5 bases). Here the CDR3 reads CASSFSAEETQYF. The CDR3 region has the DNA TGCGCCAGCAGCTTTAGCGCAGAAGAGACCCAGTACTTC. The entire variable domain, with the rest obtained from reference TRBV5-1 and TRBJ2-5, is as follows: KAGVTQTPRYLIKTRGQQVTLSCSPISGHRSVSWYQQTPGQGLQFLFEYFSETQRNKGNFPGRFSGRQFSNSRSEMNVSTLELGDSALYLCASSFSAEETQYFGPGTRLLVL.